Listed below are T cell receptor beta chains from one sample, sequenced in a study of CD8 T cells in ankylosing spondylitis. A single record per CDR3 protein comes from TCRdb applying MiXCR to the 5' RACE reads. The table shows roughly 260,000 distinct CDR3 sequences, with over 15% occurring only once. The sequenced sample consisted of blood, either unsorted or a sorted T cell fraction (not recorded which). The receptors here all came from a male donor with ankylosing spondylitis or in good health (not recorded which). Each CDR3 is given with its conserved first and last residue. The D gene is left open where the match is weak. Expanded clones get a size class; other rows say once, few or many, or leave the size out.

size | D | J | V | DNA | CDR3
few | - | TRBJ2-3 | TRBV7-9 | TGTGCCAGCAGCTTCAGGGGCCACAGGTCCCCAGATACGCAGTATTTT | CASSFRGHRSPDTQYF
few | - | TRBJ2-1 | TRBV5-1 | TGCGCCAGCAGCTTGGTGGCAGGGGAGAATGAGCAGTTCTTC | CASSLVAGENEQFF
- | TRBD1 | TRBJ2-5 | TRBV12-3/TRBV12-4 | TGTGCCAGCAGTTATGATAACAGGGGGTCGGGGACCCAGTACTTC | CASSYDNRGSGTQYF
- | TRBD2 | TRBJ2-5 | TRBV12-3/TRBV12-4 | TGTGCCAGCAGTTTCAGCGGGAGGGTACAAGAGACCCAGTACTTC | CASSFSGRVQETQYF
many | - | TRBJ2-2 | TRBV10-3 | TGTGCCATCAGTGAGTCGACAAACACCGGGGAGCTGTTTTTT | CAISESTNTGELFF
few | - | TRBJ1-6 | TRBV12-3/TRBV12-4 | TGTGCCAGCCGGAACCAGCTGGGGGTAAATTCACCCCTCCACTTT | CASRNQLGVNSPLHF
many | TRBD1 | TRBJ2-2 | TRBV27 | TGTGCCAGCAGTGACAGGGTGTCGGGGGAGCTGTTTTTT | CASSDRVSGELFF
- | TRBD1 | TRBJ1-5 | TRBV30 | TGTGCCTGGAGTGTACAGGGGAATCAGCCCCAGCATTTT | CAWSVQGNQPQHF
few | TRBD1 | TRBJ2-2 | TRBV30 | TGTGCCTGGAGGGAGACAGGGAGAGGCACCGGGGAGCTGTTTTTT | CAWRETGRGTGELFF
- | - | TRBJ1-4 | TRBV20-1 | TGCAGTGCTACGCAGGGGATAACTGAAAAACTGTTTTTT | CSATQGITEKLFF
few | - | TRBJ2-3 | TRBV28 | TGTGCCAGCAGTTTAACCCACGCCGGAAGCACAGATACGCAGTATTTT | CASSLTHAGSTDTQYF
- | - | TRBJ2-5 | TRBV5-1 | TGCGCCAGCAGCTTGGGGGCGTCAGAGACCCAGTACTTC | CASSLGASETQYF
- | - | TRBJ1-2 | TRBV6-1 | TGTGCCAGCAGCCCCCCTGACGGCAGCCTGGGGCACTATGGCTACACCTTC | CASSPPDGSLGHYGYTF
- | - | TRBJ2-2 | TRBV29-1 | TGCAGCGGTACGGTGCTCGGGGAGCTGTTTTTT | CSGTVLGELFF
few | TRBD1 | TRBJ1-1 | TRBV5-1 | TGCGCCAGCAGATCCGGACAGGGGGTAGGTCGGAACACTGAAGCTTTCTTT | CASRSGQGVGRNTEAFF
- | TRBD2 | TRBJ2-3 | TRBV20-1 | TGCAGCGGGACTAGCGGGGGGTACACAGATACGCAGTATTTT | CSGTSGGYTDTQYF
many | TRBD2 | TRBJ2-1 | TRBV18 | TGTGCCAGCTCACCACAGGGAGGGTCCTACAATGAGCAGTTCTTC | CASSPQGGSYNEQFF
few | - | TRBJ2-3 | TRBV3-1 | TGTGCCAGCAGCCATTTTCAGGGAGTCGATACGCAGTATTTT | CASSHFQGVDTQYF
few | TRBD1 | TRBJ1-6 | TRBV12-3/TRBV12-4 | TGTGCCAGCAGTCGGGACAGGGCCTCCTATAATTCACCCCTCCACTTT | CASSRDRASYNSPLHF
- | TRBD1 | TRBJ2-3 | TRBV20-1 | TGCAGTGCCATAACAGGGGAGGATACGCAGTATTTT | CSAITGEDTQYF
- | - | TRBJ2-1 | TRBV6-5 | TGTGCCAGCAGTTACAGCTGGGGACACAACACCTACAATGAGCAGTTCTTC | CASSYSWGHNTYNEQFF
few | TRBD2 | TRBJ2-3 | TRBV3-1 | TGTGCCAGCAGCCCCGACCTAGCGGGAGGGAGGGATACGCAGTATTTT | CASSPDLAGGRDTQYF
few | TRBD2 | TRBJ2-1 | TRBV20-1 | TGCAGTGCTAGAGATCCTAGCGGAGGGGACTACAATGAGCAGTTCTTC | CSARDPSGGDYNEQFF
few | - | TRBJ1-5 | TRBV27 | TGTGCCAGCAAACAGAGCTGGGGCAATCAGCCCCAGCATTTT | CASKQSWGNQPQHF